Detailed here is one T cell receptor beta chain. The source of the sample is a study of blood T cell repertoires in COVID-19. As originally analysed: Amplification from reference gene primers served as the basis for estimated nucleated cell counts. The assay was immunoSEQ multiplex PCR, and TCRdb's table has in-frame clones only and misses some. Clonal size and the V and J genes are those of that table, whereas D and trimming came from the DNA. The repertoire holds approximately 80,000 clones, about 88% seen once, with over 35% in the top ten. This CDR3 contains 16 residues. V trimming: 1 base; J trimming: 5 bases; junction bases outside the gene matches: 6. CDR1 SGHTA and CDR2 FQGNSA come from the germline V gene.

The gene calls are TRBV7-2 and TRBJ2-1; TRBD2 agrees at 9 bases. The TCR originated in a human donor in a cohort sampled during active COVID-19. Sequencing used peripheral blood. CDR3 DNA sequence: TGTGCCAGCAGCTTAGTGCTAGCGGGACCCCACAATGAGCAGTTCTTC. Translated, it gives CASSLVLAGPHNEQFF.